Detailed here is one T cell receptor beta chain. The CDR3 totals 13 residues. Germline CDR1 SGHTA, CDR2 FQGNSA. The ends were cut back, 5 bases at V and 9 bases at J, with 16 bases in the middle. The data stem from a study of cytomegalovirus exposure and HLA in healthy donors. Sequenced by immunoSEQ multiplex PCR; TCRdb stores in-frame clones only, minus some. The table includes roughly 130,000 clones, approximately 91% detected once. This sequence originates from a young man in good health and CMV-seronegative. The J gene is TRBJ2-5, the V gene TRBV7-2; a weak D match, TRBD2 (5 bases). The sequenced sample consisted of PBMCs. CDR3 coding DNA: TGTGCCAGCAGCCAGAGCGGTTCTGCGGCCCAGTACTTC. This gives the protein CASSQSGSAAQYF.